The source of this TCR beta chain is a study of cytomegalovirus exposure and HLA in healthy donors. Study-wide results and caveats: Per a prior analysis, the majority of TCR beta V segments were productive roughly 87% or roughly 30% of the time. Researchers counted roughly 150 TCR beta chains as cytomegalovirus-associated.

For this clone: Its cognate antigen is unknown.

Vbeta (60) and Jbeta (13) primers were used in the PCR. Libraries were prepared by immunoSEQ multiplex PCR; TCRdb keeps only in-frame clonotypes and omits some of them. Of 140,000 or so clones in the sample, around 84% were seen once. The donors, nominally healthy at sampling, likely had unrecorded immune exposures. Losses at the gene ends were 2 bases for V and 7 bases for J; bases not matched to a gene: 9. Germline V lookup: CDR1 SGHNT, CDR2 YYREEE (reference sequence). The CDR3 contains 16 residues. Material: PBMCs. This clonotype was sampled from a boy aged 2 to 10 in good health and CMV-seronegative. The genes are TRBV5-4 and TRBJ2-1; the match to TRBD2 covers 10 bases. In DNA, the CDR3 is TGTGCCAGCAGCTTCTTCATGCTAGCGGGGGTAAATGAGCAGTTCTTC. Amino acids: CASSFFMLAGVNEQFF.